Below, one T cell receptor beta chain is given with its context. Its antigen is unknown. Using immunoSEQ multiplex PCR, the repertoire was profiled, and TCRdb retains in-frame clones only, with some absent. Of about 73,000 clones in the sample, approximately 90% were seen once. The data originate from a study of cytomegalovirus exposure and HLA in healthy donors. The wider study: The 550 to 800 first-cohort repertoires and the 95 to 150 validation repertoires shared the same platform, a later analysis reported.

Findings and limits, study-wide: One later analysis, an examination of the 120 validation repertoires, found that first-cohort TCR clusters tended to co-occur in them. Cytomegalovirus-associated TCR beta chains were listed, numbering 150 to 200.

The sample comprised PBMCs. The receptor was isolated from a woman between 18 and 30 years old in good health and CMV-seropositive.

The CDR3 sequence is CATSRDGVAYNEQFF. CDR3 coding DNA: TGTGCCACCAGCAGAGACGGGGTGGCCTACAATGAGCAGTTCTTC. The rearrangement joins TRBV15 to TRBJ2-1; D possibly corresponds to TRBD2 (5 bases). The V end lost 0 bases, the J end lost 2 bases, and 8 bases lay between the germline ends. Germline-derived CDR1 and CDR2 are LNHNV and YYDKDF (reference sequence). The CDR3 length is 15 residues.